The 29 T cell receptor beta chains listed next were all sequenced from one sample in a study of follicular helper T cells after annual influenza vaccination. The time point is: 2015-2016 season, pre-vaccination. Clones were read by immunoSEQ multiplex PCR, and TCRdb kept only the in-frame ones, dropping some. The table shows about 6,500 clones, with approximately 85% occurring only once. The sequencing here drew on CXCR5- memory CD4+ T cells sorted from blood, taken on the day of influenza vaccination. These receptors originate from an adult who received the influenza vaccine.

Here the CDR3 reads CASSLLQGRGSEAFF. CDR3 nucleotides: TGCGCCAGCAGCTTATTACAGGGCCGAGGATCTGAAGCTTTCTTT. This chain joins TRBV5-1 and TRBJ1-1, with D perhaps matching TRBD1 (6 bases). CDR1 is SGHRS and CDR2 is YFSETQ in the germline V gene. The CDR3 covers 15 residues. The ends were cut back, 2 bases at V and 6 bases at J, with 17 bases in the middle.

This sequence joins TRBV7-2 and TRBJ1-6; 9 bases are a match to TRBD1. The V and J ends lost 5 bases and 5 bases, in that order; junction bases with no gene match: 7. Germline-derived CDR1 and CDR2 are SGHTA and FQGNSA. This CDR3 contains 16 residues. CDR3 sequence: CASSATGTGNNSPLHF. The CDR3 DNA reads as TGTGCCAGCAGCGCTACCGGGACAGGGAATAATTCACCCCTCCACTTT. Using reference TRBV7-2 and TRBJ1-6 for the parts outside the CDR3, the full variable domain is GAGVSQSPSNKVTEKGKDVELRCDPISGHTALYWYRQSLGQGLEFLIYFQGNSAPDKSGLPSDRFSAERTGGSVSTLTIQRTQQEDSAVYLCASSATGTGNNSPLHFGNGTRLTVT.

The V and J genes are TRBV19 and TRBJ2-6; perhaps TRBD2 as D (6 bases). Trimming pared 5 bases from V and 3 bases from J, leaving 23 bases between. The CDR3 loop spans 19 amino acids. Germline V gene data show CDR1 as LNHDA and CDR2 as SQIVND (reference sequence). DNA of the CDR3: TGTGCCAGTAGTGAACAGATTGTGGGGACTCTGGGTGGGGCCAACGTCCTGACTTTC. This translates into CASSEQIVGTLGGANVLTF.

The genes are TRBV27 and TRBJ1-2, with a tentative D call TRBD1 (5 bases). The CDR3 spans 14 residues. From germline, CDR1 is MNHEY and CDR2 SMNVEV (reference sequence). The V and J ends lost 6 bases and 1 base respectively, with 12 bases between them. CDR3 residues: CASSRRADNYGYTF. As DNA, the CDR3 is TGTGCCAGCAGCCGCAGGGCTGATAACTATGGCTACACCTTC.

The gene calls are TRBV2 and TRBJ1-1; D might be TRBD1 (5 bases). CDR3 size: 14 residues. Germline loops: CDR1 SNHLY, CDR2 FYNNEI. Trimming removed 5 bases from V and 4 bases from J, with 14 bases in between. The CDR3 here is CASSSREGVTEAFF. The CDR3 bases are TGTGCCAGCAGTTCGCGAGAAGGGGTCACTGAAGCTTTCTTT.

The chain uses TRBV5-1 and TRBJ2-5, with D possibly matching TRBD1 (6 bases). Trimming pared 5 bases from V and 5 bases from J, leaving 13 bases between. The CDR3 consists of 13 residues. Germline V CDR1 and CDR2: SGHRS, YFSETQ. The CDR3 DNA reads TGCGCCAGCAGTAGTCAGGGGTACGAGACCCAGTACTTC. Residues: CASSSQGYETQYF.

The V and J genes are TRBV6-1 and TRBJ2-2; TRBD2 aligns across 11 bases. The CDR3 runs to 15 residues. V lost 6 bases and J lost 6; bases outside the gene matches: 6. Germline CDR1 and CDR2: MNHNS and SASEGT. The CDR3 DNA sequence: TGTGCCAGCAGGGCGCGTAGCGGGGGGGCCGGGGAGCTGTTTTTT. Protein sequence: CASRARSGGAGELFF.

This rearrangement joins TRBV5-1 to TRBJ2-3; the D gene is possibly TRBD2 (6 bases). Germline V gene lookup returns CDR1 SGHRS and CDR2 YFSETQ. There are 12 residues in the CDR3. V was trimmed by 4 bases and J by 7 bases, leaving 10 bases between them. CDR3 sequence (DNA): TGCGCCAGCAGCGGAGGGTTATATACGCAGTATTTT. This gives the protein CASSGGLYTQYF. Filled out from reference TRBV5-1 and TRBJ2-3, the complete variable domain reads KAGVTQTPRYLIKTRGQQVTLSCSPISGHRSVSWYQQTPGQGLQFLFEYFSETQRNKGNFPGRFSGRQFSNSRSEMNVSTLELGDSALYLCASSGGLYTQYFGPGTRLTVL.

The rearrangement joins TRBV13 to TRBJ2-1; 14 bases match TRBD2. The germline V gene encodes CDR1 PRHDT and CDR2 FYEKMQ (reference sequence). V lost 5 bases to trimming and J lost 8 bases; unmatched junction nucleotides: 8. CDR3 length: 16 amino acids. CDR3 nucleotides: TGTGCCAGCAGCCCCCGACTAGCGGGGGGGTCGGATGAGCAGTTCTTC. This sequence encodes CASSPRLAGGSDEQFF.

The chain links TRBV2 to TRBJ2-7; no clear D gene. CDR1 is SNHLY, CDR2 FYNNEI, per germline. The CDR3 contains 12 residues. Deletions cut 3 bases from V and 3 bases from J, with 6 bases between. The CDR3 here is CASSETHYEQYF. CDR3 bases: TGTGCCAGCAGTGAGACTCACTACGAGCAGTACTTC.

Points on this clone: The junction differs from germline at one of its ends, possibly a read error. The chain recombines TRBV7-7 with TRBJ2-1; 11 nucleotides line up with TRBD2. The CDR3 covers 18 residues. CDR1 is SSHAT and CDR2 is FNYEAQ in the germline V gene (reference sequence). The CDR3 DNA is TGTGCTAGCAGCTTAGCTCCCGTTAGCGGGGGGGCCTACAATGAGCAGTTCTTC. This codes for CASSLAPVSGGAYNEQFF.

V gene TRBV7-2 combines with J gene TRBJ2-3; D is ambiguous. V was pared by 0 bases and J by 4 bases, with 11 bases between. CDR1 is SGHTA, CDR2 FQGNSA, per germline. The CDR3 contains 15 residues. CDR3 sequence (DNA): TGTGCCAGCAGCTTAGCCGCTACCCCGGCAGATACGCAGTATTTT. Amino acids: CASSLAATPADTQYF.

This chain connects TRBV7-3 to TRBJ2-6; no clear D. Germline-derived CDR1 and CDR2 are SGHTA and FQGTGA. The CDR3 consists of 17 residues. The ends were cut back, 3 bases at V and 0 bases at J, with 12 bases in the middle. The CDR3, as DNA: TGTGCCAGCAGCTTGGCGGTCCCACGCTCTGGGGCCAACGTCCTGACTTTC. The encoded protein is CASSLAVPRSGANVLTF.

The chain carries TRBV11-3 and TRBJ2-7, with 8 nucleotides matching TRBD2. The CDR3 extends over 14 amino acids. The V gene's germline CDR1 is SGHNT and CDR2 YENEEA. V trimming: 8 bases; J trimming: 4 bases; junction bases outside the gene matches: 10. The CDR3: CASSSTSGSYEQYF. In DNA form, the CDR3 reads TGTGCCAGCTCCTCTACTAGCGGATCTTACGAGCAGTACTTC.

V is TRBV29-1 and J is TRBJ1-2; D unresolved. The ends were cut back, 3 bases at V and 4 bases at J, with 9 bases in the middle. Germline assignment: CDR1 SQVTM and CDR2 ANQGSEA. The CDR3 totals 12 residues. In nucleotides, the CDR3 is TGCAGCGTTGAGGGGTGGGCCTATGGCTACACCTTC. Its translation: CSVEGWAYGYTF.

The V gene is TRBV9, the J gene TRBJ2-5, with TRBD1 matching over 11 bases. V trimming: 1 base; J trimming: 4 bases; junction bases outside the gene matches: 6. The CDR3 runs to 16 residues. Germline V lookup: CDR1 SGDLS, CDR2 YYNGEE. CDR3 in amino acids: CASSVSLGQGGETQYF. The CDR3 bases are TGTGCCAGCAGCGTAAGTCTGGGACAGGGGGGAGAGACCCAGTACTTC. The whole variable domain, filled in from reference TRBV9 and TRBJ2-5, reads DSGVTQTPKHLITATGQRVTLRCSPRSGDLSVYWYQQSLDQGLQFLIQYYNGEERAKGNILERFSAQQFPDLHSELNLSSLELGDSALYFCASSVSLGQGGETQYFGPGTRLLVL.

This chain links TRBV7-7 with TRBJ2-6, with D unresolved. This CDR3 spans 17 amino acids. Germline V lookup: CDR1 SSHAT, CDR2 FNYEAQ (reference sequence). V dropped 9 bases and J dropped 0 bases, with 18 bases sitting between them. The CDR3 nucleotides read TGTGCCAGGCCCTGTTTTTTTAGGCTCTCTGGGGCCAACGTCCTGACTTTC. It codes for CARPCFFRLSGANVLTF.

This clone has a handful of counts. The chain recombines TRBV7-2 with TRBJ2-7, with D possibly being TRBD1 or TRBD2 (6 bases each). Trimming removed 5 bases from V and 8 bases from J, with 19 bases in between. This CDR3 has 14 amino acids. The germline CDR1 and CDR2 sequences are SGHTA and FQGNSA. CDR3 loop: CASSPGAIRDKQYF. CDR3 nucleotide sequence: TGTGCCAGCAGCCCGGGGGCAATTCGGGACAAGCAGTACTTC.

This rearrangement joins TRBV9 to TRBJ1-3; 8 nucleotides agree with TRBD1. The CDR3 contains 15 residues. The J segment lost 7 bases and the V segment lost 3 bases, leaving 9 bases of the junction unmatched. The germline CDR1 and CDR2 sequences are SGDLS and YYNGEE. In DNA form, the CDR3 reads TGTGCCAGCAGCGGCGGACAGGGCCTGCGGAACACCATATATTTT. Amino acid sequence: CASSGGQGLRNTIYF.

The J gene is TRBJ2-5, the V gene TRBV6-6, with D perhaps assigned TRBD1 or TRBD2 (6 bases each). Trimming cost V 5 bases and J 4 bases, with 20 bases left between them. The CDR3 covers 16 residues. From germline, CDR1 is MNHNY and CDR2 SVGAGI (reference sequence). The CDR3 bases are TGTGCCAGCAGTCCCCCTCGGGGGCGGGTGAGAGAGACCCAGTACTTC. This translates into CASSPPRGRVRETQYF.

Only a few counts were recorded for this clone. CDR3 nucleotides: TGCGCCAGCTCTTCTAGCGGGGGGACCTCCTACGAGCAGTACTTC. Translated, it gives CASSSSGGTSYEQYF. This rearrangement joins TRBV10-2 to TRBJ2-7, with 11 bases fitting TRBD2. Looked up from germline, CDR1 is WSHSY and CDR2 is SAAADI. This CDR3 is built from 15 residues. With V trimmed by 8 bases and J by 0 bases, 6 bases remained unmatched.

This sequence joins TRBV11-3 and TRBJ1-1; no clear D. The germline gives CDR1 SGHNT, CDR2 YENEEA. V was clipped by 1 base and J by 1 base, with 10 bases between them. CDR3 length: 15 residues. The CDR3, as DNA: TGTGCCAGCAGCTTAGGAGGGCGGGAGAACACTGAAGCTTTCTTT. This sequence encodes CASSLGGRENTEAFF.

In DNA form, the CDR3 reads TGTGCCAGCTCACCCGGGGGGGGCAATGAGCAGTTCTTC. It translates to CASSPGGGNEQFF. V and J are TRBV18 and TRBJ2-1; TRBD2 agrees at 8 bases. The CDR3 has 13 residues. Germline V gene data show CDR1 as KGHSH and CDR2 as LQKENI. V lost 3 bases and J lost 6; bases outside the gene matches: 1.

The CDR3 protein is CASRLLITGVWPNEKLFF. CDR3 bases: TGTGCCAGCAGACTACTAATTACAGGGGTATGGCCTAATGAAAAACTGTTTTTT. This chain joins TRBV14 and TRBJ1-4, with 7 bases lining up with TRBD1. Looked up from germline, CDR1 is SGHDN and CDR2 is FVKESK. The CDR3 consists of 18 residues. The V segment lost 6 bases and the J segment 3 bases; nucleotides outside the gene matches: 16.

The rearrangement links TRBV6-1 to TRBJ2-3; D gene uncertain. CDR3 length: 13 residues. CDR1 and CDR2 (germline): MNHNS, SASEGT. V gave up 6 bases and J gave up 8 bases, with 15 bases separating them. The CDR3: CASSRGLGATQYF. The CDR3 DNA is TGTGCCAGCAGCCGCGGCCTAGGTGCTACGCAGTATTTT.

The chain links TRBV4-2 to TRBJ2-1; 8 nucleotides line up with TRBD2. After removal of 1 base from V and 15 bases from J, the junction contained 14 bases not matched to a gene. CDR3 length equals 15 residues. The germline CDR1 and CDR2 sequences are LGHNA and YNFKEQ. The CDR3 protein is CASSQVRGGLYNRFF. The CDR3 region has the DNA TGTGCCAGCAGCCAAGTTCGGGGGGGCTTATATAATCGGTTCTTC.

The rearrangement uses TRBV11-3 and TRBJ2-7; D possibly corresponds to TRBD1 (6 bases). This CDR3 comprises 15 residues. In germline, CDR1 is SGHNT, CDR2 YENEEA. Deletions cut 5 bases from V and 5 bases from J, with 19 bases between. The CDR3 region has the DNA TGTGCCAGCAGCCCAGAGGGCGGACAGATAAACGAGCAGTACTTC. This translates into CASSPEGGQINEQYF.

DNA for the CDR3: TGTGCCAGTAGTACTGGGTTCCTCTACGAGCAGTACTTC. Its translation: CASSTGFLYEQYF. The gene calls are TRBV19 and TRBJ2-7; no definite D call. The CDR3 loop spans 13 amino acids. Germline values: CDR1 LNHDA, CDR2 SQIVND (reference sequence). Trimming left V 4 bases short and J 3 bases short, with 10 bases between.

V usage is TRBV5-4 and J usage is TRBJ2-3; 7 bases align to TRBD1. V lost 7 bases, J lost 2 bases, and 10 bases stayed unmatched. Germline V gives CDR1 SGHNT, CDR2 YYREEE (reference sequence). This CDR3 spans 15 amino acids. The CDR3, as DNA: TGTGCCAGCGGAAAGACAGGGATCAACACAGATACGCAGTATTTT. Its protein product is CASGKTGINTDTQYF.